This T cell receptor (beta chain) stems from a study of control samples from healthy donors and cancer patients. Trimming cost V 6 bases and J 1 base, with 15 bases left between them. The CDR3 is 14 residues long. Germline V CDR1 and CDR2: SQVTM, ANQGSEA. Only in-frame clones appear in the TCRdb table, and some are missing; sequencing was by immunoSEQ multiplex PCR. The table includes just over 150,000 clones, about 87% detected once. The TCR was taken from a man aged 30 to 39 in good health. The genes are TRBV29-1 and TRBJ1-1; D gene unclear. What was sequenced was blood. The CDR3, as DNA: TGCAGCGTCCCCCCTGGGTTGCGGAACACTGAAGCTTTCTTT. Translation: CSVPPGLRNTEAFF. Complete variable domain (other parts from reference TRBV29-1 and TRBJ1-1): SAVISQKPSRDICQRGTSLTIQCQVDSQVTMMFWYRQQPGQSLTLIATANQGSEATYESGFVIDKFPISRPNLTFSTLTVSNMSPEDSSIYLCSVPPGLRNTEAFFGQGTRLTVV.